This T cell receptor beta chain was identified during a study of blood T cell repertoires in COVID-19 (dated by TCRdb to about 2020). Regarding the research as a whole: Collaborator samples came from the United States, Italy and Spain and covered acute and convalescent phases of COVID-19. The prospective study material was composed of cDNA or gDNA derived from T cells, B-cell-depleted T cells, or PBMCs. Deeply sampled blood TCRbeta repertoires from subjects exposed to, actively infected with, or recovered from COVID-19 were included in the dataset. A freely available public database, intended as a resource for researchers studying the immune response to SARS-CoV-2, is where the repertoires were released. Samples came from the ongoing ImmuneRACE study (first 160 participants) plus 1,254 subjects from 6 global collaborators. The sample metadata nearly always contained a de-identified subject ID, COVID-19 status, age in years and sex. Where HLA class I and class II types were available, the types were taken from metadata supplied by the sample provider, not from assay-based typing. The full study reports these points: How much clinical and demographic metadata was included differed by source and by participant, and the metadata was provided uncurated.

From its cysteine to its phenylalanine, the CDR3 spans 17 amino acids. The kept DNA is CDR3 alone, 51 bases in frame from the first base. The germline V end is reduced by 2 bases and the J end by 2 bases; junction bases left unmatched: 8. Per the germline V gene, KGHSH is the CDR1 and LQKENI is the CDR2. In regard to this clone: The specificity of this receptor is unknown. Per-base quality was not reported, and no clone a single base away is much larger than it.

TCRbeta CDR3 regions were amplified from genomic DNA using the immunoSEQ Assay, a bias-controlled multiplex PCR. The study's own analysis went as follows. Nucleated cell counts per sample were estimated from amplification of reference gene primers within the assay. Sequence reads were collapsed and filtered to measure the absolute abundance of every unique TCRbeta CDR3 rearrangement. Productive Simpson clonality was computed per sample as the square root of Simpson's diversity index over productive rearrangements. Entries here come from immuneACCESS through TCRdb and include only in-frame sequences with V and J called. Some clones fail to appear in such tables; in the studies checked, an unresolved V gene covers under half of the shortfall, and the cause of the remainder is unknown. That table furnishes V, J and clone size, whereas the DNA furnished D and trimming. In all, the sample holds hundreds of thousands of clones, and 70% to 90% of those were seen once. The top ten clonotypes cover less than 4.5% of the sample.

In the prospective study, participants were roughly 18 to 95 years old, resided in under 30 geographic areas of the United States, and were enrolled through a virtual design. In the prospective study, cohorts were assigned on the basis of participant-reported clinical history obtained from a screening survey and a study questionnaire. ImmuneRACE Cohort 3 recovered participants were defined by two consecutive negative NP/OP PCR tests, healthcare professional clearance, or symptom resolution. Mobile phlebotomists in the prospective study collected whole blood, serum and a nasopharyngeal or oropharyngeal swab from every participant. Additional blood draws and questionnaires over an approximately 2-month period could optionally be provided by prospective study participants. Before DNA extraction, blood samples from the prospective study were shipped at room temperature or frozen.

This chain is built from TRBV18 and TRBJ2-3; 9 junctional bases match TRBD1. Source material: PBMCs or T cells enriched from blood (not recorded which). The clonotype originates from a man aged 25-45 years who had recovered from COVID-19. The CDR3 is CASSPVATGGNTDTQYF. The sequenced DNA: TGTGCCAGCTCACCAGTTGCGACAGGGGGGAACACAGATACGCAGTATTTT.